The TCR delta chain under discussion was sequenced for a study of γδ T cells in repeated Plasmodium falciparum infection. Study-level information: Sampling occurred at baseline, pre-infection for selected infections, and 21 days post-infection.

Flow sorting of PBMC yielded separate Vgamma9/Vdelta2+ and Vdelta2-negative gammadelta T cell populations for bulk repertoire analysis. Study findings and constraints: In Vdelta2-negative, largely Vdelta1+, gammadelta repertoires, repeated controlled infections appeared to drive clonal selection waves. Vgamma9/Vdelta2+ T cells showed a stable polyclonal repertoire with shared TCRgamma sequences.

TCRdb re-called the multiplex PCR reads using CATT. The repertoire holds 93,000 or so delta-chain clones, with approximately 1% as singletons. As concerns this clone: Its target is unknown. TCRdb's protein, taken from a much larger clone, differs from this DNA's translation at residue 11, likely owing to a read error; the protein displayed comes from the DNA.

The CDR3 covers 14 residues. Per germline, CDR1 GEAIGNYY and CDR2 EKD. This chain connects TRDV2 to TRDJ1; tentative D call: TRDD3 (5 bases). The J gene was missing in TCRdb and was found by matching the end of the DNA to germline. This clonotype originated in a pool of human donors (malaria-infected and uninfected, not separated). The material sequenced was gamma-delta T cells from blood. The CDR3 sequence: CACDRWGDTDRLIF. CDR3 in DNA: TGTGCCTGTGATCGGTGGGGAGACACCGATAGACTCATCTTT.